This T cell receptor beta chain was found in a study of blood T cell repertoires in COVID-19. Using immunoSEQ multiplex PCR, the repertoire was profiled, and TCRdb retains in-frame clones only, with some absent. The sample carries 400,000 to 450,000 clones, around 86% recorded once. Germline assignment: CDR1 SNHLY and CDR2 FYNNEI. The V and J ends lost 3 bases and 7 bases, in that order; junction bases with no gene match: 12. This CDR3 is 17 amino acids long. The chain joins TRBV2 to TRBJ2-1; 10 nucleotides line up with TRBD1. This TCR derives from a woman in her 30s with active or convalescent COVID-19. The sequencing sample was made of peripheral blood. CDR3 sequence: CASSDGMTGGLGNEQFF. The CDR3 DNA reads TGTGCCAGCAGTGATGGGATGACAGGGGGCTTAGGTAATGAGCAGTTCTTC.